A single sample is the source of the 2 T cell receptor beta chains below, sequenced in a study of T cells in Graves' hyperthyroidism and ophthalmopathy. RNA transcripts yielded amplified TCR beta CDR3 regions. Researchers ran a first-round RT-PCR on the TCR CDR3 using the HTBI primer set. TCRdb passed the multiplex PCR reads through MiXCR, listing each CDR3 protein once. Of about 360,000 distinct CDR3 sequences in the sample, approximately 14% were seen once. Specimen: blood. The receptors were gathered from a woman aged 18-29 years with Graves' hyperthyroidism that later progressed to Graves' ophthalmopathy.

The CDR3 loop is CASSFGQGEEQYF. CDR3 nucleotide sequence: TGTGCCAGCAGTTTCGGGCAGGGTGAGGAGCAGTACTTC. V usage is TRBV27 and J usage is TRBJ2-7, with a possible D match to TRBD1 (5 bases). The CDR3 sequence is 13 residues long. V was pared by 3 bases and J by 7 bases, with 13 bases between. Germline V CDR1 and CDR2: MNHEY, SMNVEV (reference sequence).

This clonotype was seen ten or more times. The chain has TRBV10-3 and TRBJ2-7; TRBD1 aligns across 8 bases. Germline trimming cut 2 bases from V and 1 base from J; bases unmatched to any gene: 4. The CDR3 has 15 amino acids. Germline V gene lookup returns CDR1 ENHRY and CDR2 SYGVKD. The CDR3 DNA is TGTGCCATCAGTGAGGAACGACAGGGGTCCTACGAGCAGTACTTC. This encodes CAISEERQGSYEQYF.